This T cell receptor beta chain is from a study of blood T cell repertoires in COVID-19. Overall study: Collection of acute and convalescent COVID-19 samples took place in the United States, Italy and Spain. Sample material is recorded as cDNA or gDNA derived from T cells, B-cell-depleted T cells, or PBMCs.

Germline V gene sequence: CDR1 LNHDA, CDR2 SQIVND (reference sequence). The CDR3 loop spans 15 amino acids. Deletions cut 1 base from V and 7 bases from J, with 14 bases between. This clone appeared a few times. Original processing notes: Amplification from reference gene primers served as the basis for estimated nucleated cell counts. Produced via immunoSEQ multiplex PCR; TCRdb's table is partial and in-frame only. V and J calls and clone size are given by that table; D and trimming were obtained from the DNA. The top ten clones hold around 2.9% of a sample with around 160,000 clones, roughly 90% of them seen once.

This chain connects TRBV19 to TRBJ1-5; possible D gene TRBD1, 5 bases. The sample was peripheral blood. The receptor's source is a man in his fifties or sixties with acute or convalescent COVID-19. The chain's CDR3 is CASSIGPGPIQPQHF. The CDR3 DNA follows: TGTGCCAGTAGTATAGGGCCAGGGCCGATACAGCCCCAGCATTTT.